The 12 T cell receptor beta chains below all came from one sample that was sequenced in a study of OX40 agonist ivuxolimab in advanced cancers. Sequencing was performed with immunoSEQ multiplex PCR; in TCRdb, only in-frame clones are kept and a portion is missing. Of around 19,000 clones detected, 86% appear once; the ten largest clones hold less than 20%. Specimen: CD4+ or CD8+ T cells sorted from blood, collected in a trial of the OX40 agonist ivuxolimab. The source of these receptors is an adult with an advanced solid tumor such as melanoma, head and neck, liver or kidney cancer.

The gene calls are TRBV4-3 and TRBJ1-5; perhaps TRBD1 as D (6 bases). This CDR3 is built from 15 residues. V was trimmed by 3 bases and J by 5 bases, leaving 14 bases between them. CDR1 is LGHNA, CDR2 YSLEER, per germline. Here the CDR3 reads CASSQSTGNHQPQHF. The CDR3 nucleotides read TGCGCCAGCAGCCAGTCAACAGGGAACCATCAGCCCCAGCATTTT.

The chain joins TRBV7-9 to TRBJ1-1; D perhaps matches TRBD1 (5 bases). Trimming shortened V by 2 bases and J by 1 base, and 8 bases separated the two germline ends. This CDR3 has 14 amino acids. The germline V gene has CDR1 SEHNR and CDR2 FQNEAQ (reference sequence). The CDR3 DNA reads as TGTGCCAGCAGCTTAAGACAGCAGAACACTGAAGCTTTCTTT. Translated, it gives CASSLRQQNTEAFF.

As for this clone: A far larger clone is just one base off, so this is likely a read error. The rearrangement uses TRBV7-9 and TRBJ2-2, with 9 bases matching TRBD1. The CDR3 has 16 amino acids. With 8 bases clipped from V and 1 base from J, the junction kept 8 bases outside the gene matches. Germline CDR1 and CDR2: SEHNR and FQNEAQ (reference sequence). The chain's CDR3 is CASGLRQGVNTGELFF. In DNA, the CDR3 is TGTGCCAGCGGCCTGCGACAGGGGGTGAACACCGGGGAGCTGTTTTTT.

This chain joins TRBV18 and TRBJ2-7; 9 bases agree with TRBD2. The CDR3 runs 14 residues. Trimming at V came to 5 bases and at J to 5 bases, leaving 7 bases not matched to a gene. Germline lookup yields CDR1 KGHSH and CDR2 LQKENI. DNA for the CDR3: TGTGCCAGCTCAGGCGGGGGGGCTCCCGACGAGCAGTACTTC. Encoded protein: CASSGGGAPDEQYF.

V is TRBV5-1 and J is TRBJ2-1; TRBD1 matches 8 bases. The CDR3 is 11 amino acids. Per germline, CDR1 SGHRS and CDR2 YFSETQ. Unmatched junction bases numbered 2, after V lost 5 bases and J lost 10 bases. CDR3 sequence (DNA): TGCGCCAGCAGACGGACAGGGGAGCAGTTCTTC. Protein product: CASRRTGEQFF. The full variable domain, its missing parts supplied by reference TRBV5-1 and TRBJ2-1, is KAGVTQTPRYLIKTRGQQVTLSCSPISGHRSVSWYQQTPGQGLQFLFEYFSETQRNKGNFPGRFSGRQFSNSRSEMNVSTLELGDSALYLCASRRTGEQFFGPGTRLTVL.

The J gene is TRBJ2-1, the V gene TRBV11-3; 9 positions match TRBD1. Germline V gene sequence: CDR1 SGHNT, CDR2 YENEEA. Trimming at V came to 6 bases and at J to 8 bases, leaving 11 bases not matched to a gene. The CDR3 length is 15 residues. As DNA, the CDR3 is TGTGCCAGCAGTTTCTCGGGACAGGGTGTGGATGAGCAGTTCTTC. This encodes CASSFSGQGVDEQFF.

The rearrangement uses TRBV11-3 and TRBJ2-7, with a tentative D call TRBD2 (5 bases). The CDR3 has 14 amino acids. The germline CDR1 and CDR2 sequences are SGHNT and YENEEA. V was clipped by 2 bases and J by 7 bases, with 15 bases between them. The CDR3 sequence: CASSLYGRTDEQYF. DNA for the CDR3: TGTGCCAGCAGCTTATATGGCAGGACTGATGAGCAGTACTTC.

This chain joins TRBV2 and TRBJ1-2; D remains ambiguous. The ends were cut back, 10 bases at V and 3 bases at J, with 15 bases in the middle. The CDR3 totals 13 residues. Germline V gene sequence: CDR1 SNHLY, CDR2 FYNNEI. The CDR3 region has the DNA TGTGCCACCCACCGGGGAAATGACTATGGCTACACCTTC. This encodes CATHRGNDYGYTF.

This sequence joins TRBV29-1 and TRBJ1-3, with TRBD1 matching over 7 bases. CDR3 length equals 13 residues. The V segment lost 2 bases and the J segment 8 bases; nucleotides outside the gene matches: 6. Germline values: CDR1 SQVTM, CDR2 ANQGSEA. Here the CDR3 DNA reads TGCAGCGTTGAAAGGGGGCAGGGGGACACCATATATTTT. Translated: CSVERGQGDTIYF.

This sequence joins TRBV30 and TRBJ2-1; no definite D call. The germline V gene has CDR1 GTSNPN and CDR2 SVGIG (reference sequence). V lost 5 bases to trimming and J lost 10 bases, with 12 bases between them. This CDR3 spans 11 amino acids. The CDR3 DNA follows: TGTGCCTGGGGACGTTTTGGGGAGCAGTTCTTC. It specifies CAWGRFGEQFF.

The gene calls are TRBV7-3 and TRBJ2-3; no reliable D call. The CDR3 is made up of 14 amino acids. V was shortened by 1 base and J by 2 bases, with 7 bases between the two germline ends. CDR1 and CDR2 (germline): SGHTA, FQGTGA. The CDR3 reads CASSLSKITDTQYF. In DNA, the CDR3 is TGTGCCAGCAGCTTAAGTAAAATCACAGATACGCAGTATTTT.

The chain links TRBV30 to TRBJ1-2, with 8 positions matching TRBD1. This CDR3 is 19 amino acids long. Germline CDR1 reads GTSNPN; CDR2 reads SVGIG (reference sequence). With 0 bases clipped from V and 0 bases from J, the junction kept 15 bases outside the gene matches. The CDR3 region is CAWSVFPRQGPLANYGYTF. CDR3 DNA: TGTGCCTGGAGTGTATTTCCTCGACAGGGGCCGTTAGCTAACTATGGCTACACCTTC.